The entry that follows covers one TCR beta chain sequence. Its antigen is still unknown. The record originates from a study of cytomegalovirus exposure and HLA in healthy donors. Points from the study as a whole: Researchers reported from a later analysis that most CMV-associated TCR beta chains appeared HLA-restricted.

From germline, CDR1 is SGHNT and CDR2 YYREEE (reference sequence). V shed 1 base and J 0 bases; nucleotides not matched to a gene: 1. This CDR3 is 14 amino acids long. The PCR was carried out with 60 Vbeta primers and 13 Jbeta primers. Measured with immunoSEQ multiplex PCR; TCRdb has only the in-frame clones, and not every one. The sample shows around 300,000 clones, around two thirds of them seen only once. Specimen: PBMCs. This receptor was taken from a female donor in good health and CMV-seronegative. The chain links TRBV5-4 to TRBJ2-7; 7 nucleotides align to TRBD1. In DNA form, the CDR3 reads TGTGCCAGCAGCTTGACAGGGGTCTCCTACGAGCAGTACTTC. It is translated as CASSLTGVSYEQYF.